This TCR beta chain was identified in a study of T cell responses to AZD1222 COVID-19 vaccine. Of note for this clone: Antigen: not known.

Broader study findings: Mostly white British, mostly female donors; authors suggested clonal diversity may be underestimated. Repertoires were sampled only after the peak T cell response. Spike regions recognized by vaccine-associated CD4 TCRs spanned the protein, led by 160-218 and 743-854. Spike-specific TCR breadth rose after two AZD1222 doses, and depth rose as well.

The protocol was immunoSEQ multiplex PCR, while the TCRdb copy is restricted to in-frame clones and leaves out a portion. Of some 130,000 clones detected, around 90% appear once; the ten largest clones hold roughly 0.98%. This CDR3 is built from 16 residues. The germline CDR1 and CDR2 sequences are KGHDR and SFDVKD. The V gene lost 4 bases and the J gene lost 2 bases, with 16 bases spanning the gap. The sequence came from an adult who received the AZD1222 COVID-19 vaccine. The chain recombines TRBV24-1 with TRBJ2-5; possibly TRBD1 for D (6 bases). The sample consisted of peripheral blood, taken 28 days after the second AZD1222 dose. CDR3 in amino acids: CATSDGRQGWQETQYF. DNA for the CDR3: TGTGCCACCAGTGACGGGCGGCAGGGGTGGCAAGAGACCCAGTACTTC.